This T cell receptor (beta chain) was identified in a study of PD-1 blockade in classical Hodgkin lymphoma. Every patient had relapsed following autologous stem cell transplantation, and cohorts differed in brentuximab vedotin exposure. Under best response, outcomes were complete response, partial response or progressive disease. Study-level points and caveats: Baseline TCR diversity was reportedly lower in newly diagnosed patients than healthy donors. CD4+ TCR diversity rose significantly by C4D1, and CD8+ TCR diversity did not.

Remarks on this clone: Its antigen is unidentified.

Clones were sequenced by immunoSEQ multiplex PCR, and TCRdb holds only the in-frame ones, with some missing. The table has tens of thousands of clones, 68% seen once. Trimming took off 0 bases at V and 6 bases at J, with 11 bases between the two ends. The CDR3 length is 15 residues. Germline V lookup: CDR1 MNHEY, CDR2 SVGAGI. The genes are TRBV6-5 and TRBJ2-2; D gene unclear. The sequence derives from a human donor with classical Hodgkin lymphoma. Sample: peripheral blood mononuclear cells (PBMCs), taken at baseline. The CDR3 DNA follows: TGTGCCAGCAGTTACTCGAGACTTGTGGCCGGGGAGCTGTTTTTT. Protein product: CASSYSRLVAGELFF.